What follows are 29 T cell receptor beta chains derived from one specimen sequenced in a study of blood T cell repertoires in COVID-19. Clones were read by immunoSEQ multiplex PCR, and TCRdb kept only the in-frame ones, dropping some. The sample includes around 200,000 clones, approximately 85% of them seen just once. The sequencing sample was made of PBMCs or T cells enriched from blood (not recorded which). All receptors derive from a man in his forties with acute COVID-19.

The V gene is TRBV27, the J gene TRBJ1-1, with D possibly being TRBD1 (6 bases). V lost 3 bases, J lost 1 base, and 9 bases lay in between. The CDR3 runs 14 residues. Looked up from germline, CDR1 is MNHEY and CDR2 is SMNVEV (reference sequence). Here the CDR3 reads CASSFGGGNTEAFF. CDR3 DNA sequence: TGTGCCAGCAGTTTTGGGGGCGGGAACACTGAAGCTTTCTTT.

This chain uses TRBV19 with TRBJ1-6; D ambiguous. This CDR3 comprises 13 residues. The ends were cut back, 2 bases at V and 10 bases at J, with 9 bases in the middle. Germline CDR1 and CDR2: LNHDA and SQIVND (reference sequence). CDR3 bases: TGTGCCAGTAGTATAACACCTAGATCACCCCTCCACTTT. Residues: CASSITPRSPLHF.

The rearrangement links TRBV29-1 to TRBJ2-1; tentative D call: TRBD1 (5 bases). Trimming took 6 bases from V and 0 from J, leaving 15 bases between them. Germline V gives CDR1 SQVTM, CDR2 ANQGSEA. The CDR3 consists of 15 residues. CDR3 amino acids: CSVERQLSSYNEQFF. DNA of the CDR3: TGCAGCGTCGAAAGACAGTTAAGCTCCTACAATGAGCAGTTCTTC.

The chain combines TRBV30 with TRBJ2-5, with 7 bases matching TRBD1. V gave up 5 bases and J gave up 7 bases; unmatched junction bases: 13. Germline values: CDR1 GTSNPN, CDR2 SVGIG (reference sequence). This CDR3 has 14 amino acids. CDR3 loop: CAWGLYRGSGTQYF. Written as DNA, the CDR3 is TGTGCCTGGGGCCTTTACAGGGGCTCAGGGACCCAGTACTTC.

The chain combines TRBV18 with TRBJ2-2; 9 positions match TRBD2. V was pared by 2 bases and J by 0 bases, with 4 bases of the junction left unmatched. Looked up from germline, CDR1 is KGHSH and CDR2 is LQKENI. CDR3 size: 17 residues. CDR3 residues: CASSPFGLASNTGELFF. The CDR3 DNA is TGTGCCAGCTCACCATTCGGACTAGCGTCGAACACCGGGGAGCTGTTTTTT.

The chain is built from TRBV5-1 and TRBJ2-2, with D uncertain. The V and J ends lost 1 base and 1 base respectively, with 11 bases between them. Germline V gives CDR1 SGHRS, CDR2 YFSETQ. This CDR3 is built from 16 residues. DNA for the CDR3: TGCGCCAGCAGCTTGCAAGGTAGCTTGAACACCGGGGAGCTGTTTTTT. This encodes CASSLQGSLNTGELFF.

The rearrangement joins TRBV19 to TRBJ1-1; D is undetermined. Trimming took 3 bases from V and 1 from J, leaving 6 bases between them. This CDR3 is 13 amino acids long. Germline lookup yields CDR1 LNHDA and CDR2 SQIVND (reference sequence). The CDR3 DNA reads TGTGCCAGTAGTATTTCCCAGAACACTGAAGCTTTCTTT. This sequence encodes CASSISQNTEAFF.

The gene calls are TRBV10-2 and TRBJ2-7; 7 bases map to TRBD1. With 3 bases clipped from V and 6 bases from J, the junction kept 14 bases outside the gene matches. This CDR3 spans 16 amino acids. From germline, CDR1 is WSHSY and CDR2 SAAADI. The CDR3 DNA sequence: TGCGCCAGCAGTGATAGAGGGAAAACAGGGGATGGCGAGCAGTACTTC. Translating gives CASSDRGKTGDGEQYF.

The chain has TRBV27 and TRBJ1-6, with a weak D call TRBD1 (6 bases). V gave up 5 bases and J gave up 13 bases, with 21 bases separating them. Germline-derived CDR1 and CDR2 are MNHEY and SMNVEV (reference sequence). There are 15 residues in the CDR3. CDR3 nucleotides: TGTGCCAGCAGTGAGACCGGGACACTTGGAAGGCCCCTCCACTTT. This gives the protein CASSETGTLGRPLHF.

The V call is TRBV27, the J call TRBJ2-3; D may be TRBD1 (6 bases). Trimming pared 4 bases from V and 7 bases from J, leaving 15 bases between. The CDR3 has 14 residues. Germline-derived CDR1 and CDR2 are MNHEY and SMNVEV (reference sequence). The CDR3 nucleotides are TGTGCCAGCAGTTCCTACAGGGAAGGGAATACGCAGTATTTT. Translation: CASSSYREGNTQYF.

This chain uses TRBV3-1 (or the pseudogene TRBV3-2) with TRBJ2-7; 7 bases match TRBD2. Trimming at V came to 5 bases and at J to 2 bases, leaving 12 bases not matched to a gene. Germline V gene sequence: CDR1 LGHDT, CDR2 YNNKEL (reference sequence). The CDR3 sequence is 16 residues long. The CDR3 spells CASSFSLSGRAYEQYF. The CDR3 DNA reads TGTGCCAGCAGCTTTAGCTTGAGTGGGAGGGCCTACGAGCAGTACTTC.

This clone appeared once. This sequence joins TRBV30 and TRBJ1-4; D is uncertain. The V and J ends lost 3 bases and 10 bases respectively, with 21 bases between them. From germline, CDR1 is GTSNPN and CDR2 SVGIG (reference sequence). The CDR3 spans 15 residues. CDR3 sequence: CAWRRPRPLGGKLFF. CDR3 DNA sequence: TGTGCCTGGAGGCGACCTAGGCCCTTGGGTGGAAAACTGTTTTTT. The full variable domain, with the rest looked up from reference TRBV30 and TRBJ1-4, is SQTIHQWPATLVQPVGSPLSLECTVEGTSNPNLYWYRQAAGRGLQLLFYSVGIGQISSEVPQNLSASRPQDRQFILSSKKLLLSDSGFYLCAWRRPRPLGGKLFFGSGTQLSVL.

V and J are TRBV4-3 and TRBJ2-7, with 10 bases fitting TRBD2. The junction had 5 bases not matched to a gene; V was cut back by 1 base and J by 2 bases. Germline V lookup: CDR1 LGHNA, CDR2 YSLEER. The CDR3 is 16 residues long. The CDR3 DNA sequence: TGCGCCAGCAGCCAAGTCCCAACTAGCGGGGCCTACGAGCAGTACTTC. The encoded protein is CASSQVPTSGAYEQYF.

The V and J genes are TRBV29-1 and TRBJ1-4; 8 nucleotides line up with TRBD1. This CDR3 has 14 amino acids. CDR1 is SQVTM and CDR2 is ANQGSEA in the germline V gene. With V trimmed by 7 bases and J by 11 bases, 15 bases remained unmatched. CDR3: CSASPETGAGKLFF. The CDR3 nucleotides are TGCAGCGCCTCGCCTGAGACAGGGGCCGGGAAACTGTTTTTT.

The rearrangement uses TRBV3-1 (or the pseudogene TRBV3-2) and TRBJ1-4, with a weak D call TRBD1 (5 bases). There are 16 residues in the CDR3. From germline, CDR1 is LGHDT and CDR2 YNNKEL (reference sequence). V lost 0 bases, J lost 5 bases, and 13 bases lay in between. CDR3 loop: CASSQDQWGENEKLFF. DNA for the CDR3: TGTGCCAGCAGCCAAGATCAATGGGGGGAAAATGAAAAACTGTTTTTT.

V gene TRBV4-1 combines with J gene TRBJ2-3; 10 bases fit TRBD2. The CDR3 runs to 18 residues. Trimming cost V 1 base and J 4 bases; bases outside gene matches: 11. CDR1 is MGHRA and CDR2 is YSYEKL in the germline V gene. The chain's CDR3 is CASSQGSSGRVFSDTQYF. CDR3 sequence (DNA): TGCGCCAGCAGCCAAGGGTCAAGCGGGAGGGTGTTTTCAGATACGCAGTATTTT.

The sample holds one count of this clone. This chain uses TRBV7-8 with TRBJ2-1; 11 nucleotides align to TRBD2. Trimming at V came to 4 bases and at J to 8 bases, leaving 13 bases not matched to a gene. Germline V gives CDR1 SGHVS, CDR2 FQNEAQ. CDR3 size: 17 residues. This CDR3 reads CASSSQVIAGGQDEQFF. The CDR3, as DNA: TGTGCCAGCAGCTCCCAGGTAATAGCGGGAGGGCAGGATGAGCAGTTCTTC. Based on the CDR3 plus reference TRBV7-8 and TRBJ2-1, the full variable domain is GAGVSQSPRYKVAKRGQDVALRCDPISGHVSLFWYQQALGQGPEFLTYFQNEAQLDKSGLPSDRFFAERPEGSVSTLKIQRTQQEDSAVYLCASSSQVIAGGQDEQFFGPGTRLTVL.

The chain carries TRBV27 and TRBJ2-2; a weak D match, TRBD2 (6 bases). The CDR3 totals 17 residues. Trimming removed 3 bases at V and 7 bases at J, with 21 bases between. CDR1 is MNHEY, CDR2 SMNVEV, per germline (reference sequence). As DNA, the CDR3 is TGTGCCAGCAGTTTCCAACCGTACACATTAGCGGACGGGGAGCTGTTTTTT. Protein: CASSFQPYTLADGELFF.

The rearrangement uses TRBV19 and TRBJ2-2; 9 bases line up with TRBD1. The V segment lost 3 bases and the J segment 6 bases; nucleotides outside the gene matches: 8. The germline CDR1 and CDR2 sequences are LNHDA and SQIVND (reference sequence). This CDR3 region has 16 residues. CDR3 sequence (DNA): TGTGCCAGTAGTATCCCTGGGACAGGGCGGCCCGGGGAGCTGTTTTTT. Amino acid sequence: CASSIPGTGRPGELFF.

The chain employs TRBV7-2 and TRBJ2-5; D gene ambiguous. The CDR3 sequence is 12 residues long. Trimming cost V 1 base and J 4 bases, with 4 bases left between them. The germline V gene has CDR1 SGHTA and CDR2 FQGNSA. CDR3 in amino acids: CASSLDLETQYF. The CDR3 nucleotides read TGTGCCAGCAGCTTAGATCTAGAGACCCAGTACTTC.

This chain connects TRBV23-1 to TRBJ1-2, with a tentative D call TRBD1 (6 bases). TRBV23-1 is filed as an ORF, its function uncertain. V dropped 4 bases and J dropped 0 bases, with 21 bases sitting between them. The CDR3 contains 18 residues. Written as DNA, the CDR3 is TGCGCCAGCAGTCCAAGAGGGGGAGACAGCTGCCCTAACTATGGCTACACCTTC. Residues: CASSPRGGDSCPNYGYTF.

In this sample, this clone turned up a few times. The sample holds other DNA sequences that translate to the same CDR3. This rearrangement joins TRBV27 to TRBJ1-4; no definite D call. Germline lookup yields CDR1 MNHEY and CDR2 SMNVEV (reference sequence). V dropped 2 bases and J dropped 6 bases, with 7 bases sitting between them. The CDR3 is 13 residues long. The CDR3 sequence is CASSLKGDEKLFF. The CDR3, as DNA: TGTGCCAGCAGTTTAAAGGGAGATGAAAAACTGTTTTTT.

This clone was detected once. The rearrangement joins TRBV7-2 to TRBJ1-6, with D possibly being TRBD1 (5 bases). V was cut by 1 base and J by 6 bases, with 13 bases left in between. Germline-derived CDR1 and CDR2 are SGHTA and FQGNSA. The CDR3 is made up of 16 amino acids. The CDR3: CASSLERQGPNSPLHF. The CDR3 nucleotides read TGTGCCAGCAGCTTAGAGAGGCAGGGCCCTAATTCACCCCTCCACTTT.

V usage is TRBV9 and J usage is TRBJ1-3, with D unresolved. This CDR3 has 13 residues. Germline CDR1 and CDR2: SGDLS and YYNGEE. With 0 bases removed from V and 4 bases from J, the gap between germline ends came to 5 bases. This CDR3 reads CASSVALGNTIYF. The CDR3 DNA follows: TGTGCCAGCAGCGTAGCTTTAGGAAACACCATATATTTT.

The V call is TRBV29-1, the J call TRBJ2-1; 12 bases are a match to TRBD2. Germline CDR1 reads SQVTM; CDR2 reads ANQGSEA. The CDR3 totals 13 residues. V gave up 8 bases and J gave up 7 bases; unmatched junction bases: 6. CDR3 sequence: CSIAGTSGNEQFF. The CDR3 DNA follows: TGCAGCATCGCCGGGACTAGCGGGAATGAGCAGTTCTTC.

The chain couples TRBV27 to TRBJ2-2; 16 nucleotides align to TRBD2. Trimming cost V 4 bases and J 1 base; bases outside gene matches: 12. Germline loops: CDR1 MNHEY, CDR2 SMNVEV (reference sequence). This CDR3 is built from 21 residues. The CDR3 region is CASSSYTPGLAGGMNTGELFF. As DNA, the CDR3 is TGTGCCAGCAGTTCCTACACGCCGGGACTAGCGGGAGGGATGAACACCGGGGAGCTGTTTTTT.

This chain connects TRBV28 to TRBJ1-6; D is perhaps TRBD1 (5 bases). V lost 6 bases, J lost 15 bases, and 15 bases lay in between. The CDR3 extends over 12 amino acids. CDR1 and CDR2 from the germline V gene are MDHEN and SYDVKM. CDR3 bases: TGTGCCAGCAGCAAATCCGGGGGACGCCTCCACTTT. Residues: CASSKSGGRLHF. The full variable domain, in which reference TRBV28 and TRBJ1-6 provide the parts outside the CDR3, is DVKVTQSSRYLVKRTGEKVFLECVQDMDHENMFWYRQDPGLGLRLIYFSYDVKMKEKGDIPEGYSVSREKKERFSLILESASTNQTSMYLCASSKSGGRLHFGNGTRLTVT.

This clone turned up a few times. The DNA of the CDR3 is TGCGCCAGCAGCGAAGGACAGGGGGACAATCAGCCCCAGCATTTT. It encodes CASSEGQGDNQPQHF. This chain joins TRBV5-1 and TRBJ1-5; 10 bases match TRBD1. V was pared by 4 bases and J by 3 bases, with 4 bases of the junction left unmatched. This CDR3 is built from 15 residues. Germline CDR1 SGHRS, CDR2 YFSETQ.

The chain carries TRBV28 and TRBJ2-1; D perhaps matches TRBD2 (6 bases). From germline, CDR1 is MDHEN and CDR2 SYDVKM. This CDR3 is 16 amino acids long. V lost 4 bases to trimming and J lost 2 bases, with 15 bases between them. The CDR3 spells CASSSLIAGTYNEQFF. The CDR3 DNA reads TGTGCCAGCAGTTCCCTAATCGCGGGAACCTACAATGAGCAGTTCTTC.